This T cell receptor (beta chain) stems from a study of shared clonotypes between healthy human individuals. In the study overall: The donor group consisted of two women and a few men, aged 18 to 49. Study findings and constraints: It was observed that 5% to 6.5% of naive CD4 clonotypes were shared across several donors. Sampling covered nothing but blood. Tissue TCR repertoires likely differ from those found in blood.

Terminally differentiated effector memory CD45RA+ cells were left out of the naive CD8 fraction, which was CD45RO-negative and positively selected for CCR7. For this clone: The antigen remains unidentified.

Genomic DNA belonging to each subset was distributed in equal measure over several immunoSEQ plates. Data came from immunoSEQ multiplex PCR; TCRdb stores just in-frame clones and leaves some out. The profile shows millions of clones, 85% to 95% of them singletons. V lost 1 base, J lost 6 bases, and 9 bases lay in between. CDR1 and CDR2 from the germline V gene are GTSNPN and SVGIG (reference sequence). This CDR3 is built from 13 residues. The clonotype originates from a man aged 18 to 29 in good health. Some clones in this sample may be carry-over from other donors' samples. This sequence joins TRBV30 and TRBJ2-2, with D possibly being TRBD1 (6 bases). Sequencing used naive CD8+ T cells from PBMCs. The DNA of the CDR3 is TGTGCCTGGAGTGCATCAGGGGCCGGGGAGCTGTTTTTT. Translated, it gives CAWSASGAGELFF. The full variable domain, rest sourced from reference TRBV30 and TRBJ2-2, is SQTIHQWPATLVQPVGSPLSLECTVEGTSNPNLYWYRQAAGRGLQLLFYSVGIGQISSEVPQNLSASRPQDRQFILSSKKLLLSDSGFYLCAWSASGAGELFFGEGSRLTVL.